These 32 T cell receptor beta chains were all obtained from the same sample, sequenced in a study of tumor-infiltrating lymphocytes in oesophageal squamous cell carcinoma. Via MiXCR, TCRdb re-called the PCR reads, giving one row per CDR3 protein. The sample holds about 12,000 distinct CDR3 sequences, approximately 45% seen once. The material sequenced was normal esophageal tissue next to the tumor. The receptors shown here come from a male donor with esophageal squamous cell carcinoma.

Comments on this clonotype: This CDR3 fails to terminate in the conserved phenylalanine or tryptophan, so it likely reflects a read error. No DNA is shown, since the ends of the CDR3 on it are uncertain; the CDR3 is the one TCRdb lists. J is TRBJ2-7 and V is TRBV7-2; the DNA was not compared with TRBD2, the D call given in the table. The CDR3 region is 15 residues in length, termini included. Germline-derived CDR1 and CDR2 are SGHTA and FQGNSA. CDR3 sequence: CASSPYEAGGYTFGS.

There are many counts of this clonotype. This sequence joins TRBV2 and TRBJ2-5; TRBD1 or TRBD2 may be the D gene (5 bases each). Trimming took 2 bases from V and 2 from J, leaving 12 bases between them. Germline loops: CDR1 SNHLY, CDR2 FYNNEI. The CDR3 totals 15 residues. The CDR3 DNA sequence: TGTGCCAGCAGTGAAAGGGACGGCCGACAAGAGACCCAGTACTTC. It codes for CASSERDGRQETQYF.

This clonotype has only a few counts. V and J are TRBV10-3 and TRBJ2-7; no clear D gene. This CDR3 spans 14 amino acids. V lost 2 bases and J lost 2, with 10 bases in between. CDR1 is ENHRY and CDR2 is SYGVKD in the germline V gene. The CDR3, as DNA: TGTGCCATCAGTGAGCGGTTACTTGCCTACGAGCAGTACTTC. It specifies CAISERLLAYEQYF.

This clonotype was recorded at least ten times. The chain carries TRBV12-3 or TRBV12-4 and TRBJ2-1; 8 bases are shared with TRBD2. The V and J ends lost 2 bases and 4 bases, in that order; junction bases with no gene match: 4. The CDR3 is 15 residues long. The CDR3 sequence is CASSLWSGGYNEQFF. CDR3 nucleotide sequence: TGTGCCAGCAGTTTATGGAGCGGGGGTTACAATGAGCAGTTCTTC.

By its share, this clonotype is medium-sized (0.01 to 0.1%). The rearrangement uses TRBV7-3 and TRBJ2-1; D may match TRBD1 or TRBD2 (7 bases each). Germline V gene sequence: CDR1 SGHTA, CDR2 FQGTGA. This CDR3 region has 16 residues. V lost 5 bases, J lost 4 bases, and 18 bases lay in between. The CDR3, as DNA: TGTGCCAGCAGCGTCAGGGGGGGAAGCGGATACAATGAGCAGTTCTTC. Protein: CASSVRGGSGYNEQFF.

This clonotype was seen more than once but under ten times. The rearrangement links TRBV7-3 to TRBJ2-1; 7 bases line up with TRBD1. The CDR3 runs to 14 residues. Germline-derived CDR1 and CDR2 are SGHTA and FQGTGA. Trimming at V came to 0 bases and at J to 8 bases, leaving 4 bases not matched to a gene. As DNA, the CDR3 is TGTGCCAGCAGCTTAACGTACAGGGGCGATGAGCAGTTCTTC. This gives the protein CASSLTYRGDEQFF.

J is TRBJ2-1 and V is TRBV7-6, with 8 nucleotides matching TRBD1. This CDR3 spans 15 amino acids. Trimming at V came to 1 base and at J to 3 bases, leaving 2 bases not matched to a gene. Looked up from germline, CDR1 is SGHVS and CDR2 is FNYEAQ. CDR3 amino acids: CASSLGTGIYNEQFF. The CDR3 DNA sequence: TGTGCCAGCAGCTTAGGGACAGGGATCTACAATGAGCAGTTCTTC.

The V and J genes are TRBV19 and TRBJ1-2, with no clear D. V was clipped by 6 bases and J by 2 bases, with 16 bases between them. CDR1 is LNHDA, CDR2 SQIVND, per germline (reference sequence). This CDR3 is 15 amino acids long. The CDR3 spells CASSAEEQVNYGYTF. The CDR3 nucleotides are TGTGCCAGTAGCGCGGAGGAGCAGGTGAACTATGGCTACACCTTC.

The gene calls are TRBV7-8 and TRBJ2-6; tentatively, D is TRBD2 (6 bases). The J call may be in error: the DNA end matches TRBJ2-1 better. Germline V gene sequence: CDR1 SGHVS, CDR2 FQNEAQ. This CDR3 has 14 residues. CDR3 in amino acids: CASSLGLWGDEQFF. CDR3 sequence (DNA): TGTGCCAGCAGCTTAGGTCTCTGGGGGGATGAGCAGTTCTTC.

This chain connects TRBV2 to TRBJ2-3; TRBD1 matches at 8 bases. V gave up 6 bases and J gave up 2 bases; unmatched junction bases: 7. The germline CDR1 and CDR2 sequences are SNHLY and FYNNEI. CDR3 length equals 15 residues. CDR3 in amino acids: CASRRTGQNTDTQYF. CDR3 bases: TGTGCCAGCAGGAGGACAGGGCAAAACACAGATACGCAGTATTTT.

This clonotype was found a few times. The chain links TRBV6-1 to TRBJ2-1; 12 positions match TRBD2. The germline gives CDR1 MNHNS, CDR2 SASEGT. The CDR3 runs to 15 residues. V shed 6 bases and J 10 bases; nucleotides not matched to a gene: 10. CDR3 bases: TGTGCCAGCAGCGGTAAGACTAGCGGGAGTAGGGAGCAGTTCTTC. This codes for CASSGKTSGSREQFF.

The gene calls are TRBV7-1 and TRBJ1-1; 8 bases line up with TRBD1. TRBV7-1 is annotated as an ORF whose role is uncertain. J lost 3 bases, V lost 2 bases, and 2 bases had no gene match. The CDR3 has 14 residues. CDR3 sequence reads: CASSSRQGHTEAFF. Here the CDR3 DNA reads TGTGCCAGCAGCTCACGACAGGGGCACACTGAAGCTTTCTTT.

This chain joins TRBV6-6 and TRBJ2-3, with D possibly TRBD1 on 6 matching bases. The DNA end favors TRBJ2-7, so the J call may be wrong. Per germline, CDR1 MNHNY and CDR2 SVGAGI (reference sequence). The CDR3 has 13 residues. CDR3 residues: CASSYGQSYEQYF. The CDR3, as DNA: TGTGCCAGCAGTTACGGACAGTCCTACGAGCAGTACTTC.

This clonotype is categorized as medium-sized. The V gene is TRBV6-1, the J gene TRBJ2-1; 10 bases fit TRBD2. The junction had 8 bases not matched to a gene; V was cut back by 9 bases and J by 9 bases. CDR1 MNHNS and CDR2 SASEGT come from the germline V gene. This CDR3 contains 13 residues. This chain's CDR3 is CASKRGGASEQFF. CDR3 bases: TGTGCCAGTAAGCGGGGGGGGGCCAGTGAGCAGTTCTTC.

This clonotype was counted at least ten times. This sequence joins TRBV11-2 and TRBJ2-5; D is unresolved. CDR3 size: 13 residues. The ends were cut back, 3 bases at V and 2 bases at J, with 7 bases in the middle. Germline V lookup: CDR1 SGHAT, CDR2 FQNNGV. The CDR3 is CASSLGSQETQYF. The CDR3 nucleotides read TGTGCCAGCAGCTTGGGCTCACAAGAGACCCAGTACTTC.

By sample share, this clonotype is large. A junction boundary mismatches the germline segment, possibly from a read error. The genes are TRBV7-8 and TRBJ2-5; D unresolved. CDR3 length: 14 residues. Germline CDR1 reads SGHVS; CDR2 reads FQNEAQ. The CDR3 coding sequence is TGTGCCAGCAGCTTAGTTTTGGTCCAAGGGACCCAGTACTTC. This translates into CASSLVLVQGTQYF.

This clonotype was found many times. The gene calls are TRBV7-9 and TRBJ2-6; 9 bases line up with TRBD1. Germline V CDR1 and CDR2: SEHNR, FQNEAQ (reference sequence). The V segment lost 5 bases and the J segment 0 bases; nucleotides outside the gene matches: 8. The CDR3 runs 18 residues. CDR3 nucleotide sequence: TGTGCCAGCAGCGGAGAACGGGACAGGGTCTCTGGGGCCAACGTCCTGACTTTC. It codes for CASSGERDRVSGANVLTF.

At least ten counts were recorded for this clonotype. The V and J genes are TRBV28 and TRBJ2-4, with TRBD2 matching over 7 bases. V gave up 8 bases and J gave up 11 bases; unmatched junction bases: 12. The length of the CDR3 is 13 residues. CDR1 and CDR2 (germline): MDHEN, SYDVKM. The CDR3 sequence is CASEAGQGSVQYF. DNA of the CDR3: TGTGCCAGCGAAGCGGGGCAGGGCTCCGTTCAGTACTTC.

The chain carries TRBV19 and TRBJ1-5; possible D gene TRBD1, 5 bases. This CDR3 comprises 11 residues. Germline assignment: CDR1 LNHDA and CDR2 SQIVND (reference sequence). Trimming removed 6 bases at V and 10 bases at J, with 10 bases between. This chain's CDR3 is CASRGEGPQHF. Here the CDR3 DNA reads TGTGCCAGTAGAGGGGAAGGTCCCCAGCATTTT.

The table lists this clonotype with many counts. The rearrangement links TRBV6-1 to TRBJ1-6; D call uncertain. The V and J ends lost 8 bases and 10 bases respectively, with 12 bases between them. The CDR3 runs to 12 residues. Germline assignment: CDR1 MNHNS and CDR2 SASEGT. CDR3 sequence: CASWSYRSPLHF. The CDR3 nucleotides are TGTGCCAGCTGGTCGTACAGATCACCCCTCCACTTT.

This clonotype was counted at least ten times. Given a much more abundant clone one base away, this may be a read error. The chain has TRBV7-6 and TRBJ2-1; D remains ambiguous. V dropped 5 bases and J dropped 10 bases, with 9 bases sitting between them. The CDR3 sequence is 11 residues long. CDR1 is SGHVS, CDR2 FNYEAQ, per germline. CDR3 DNA: TGTGCCAGCAGCCCCGGTGGCGAGCAGTTCTTC. It encodes CASSPGGEQFF.

This chain joins TRBV6-5 and TRBJ2-5, with D uncertain. Trimming pared 0 bases from V and 5 bases from J, leaving 10 bases between. CDR1 MNHEY and CDR2 SVGAGI come from the germline V gene. The CDR3 consists of 14 residues. CDR3 residues: CASSYSGGWETQYF. DNA for the CDR3: TGTGCCAGCAGTTACTCGGGTGGGTGGGAGACCCAGTACTTC.

This chain links TRBV6-8 with TRBJ2-4; 12 nucleotides agree with TRBD2. The better agreement between TRBJ2-1 and the DNA end casts doubt on the J call. This CDR3 is 15 amino acids long. In germline, CDR1 is MNHGY, CDR2 SAAAGT. CDR3 sequence reads: CASSVTSGSGNEQFF. CDR3 DNA sequence: TGTGCCAGCAGCGTGACTAGCGGGAGTGGAAATGAGCAGTTCTTC.

A remark on this clonotype: No conserved phenylalanine or tryptophan ends this CDR3, so it is likely a read error. The DNA is omitted, as the CDR3 cannot be located on it reliably, and the CDR3 follows TCRdb's listing. This sequence joins TRBV10-2 and TRBJ2-7. Both ends counted, the CDR3 spans 16 residues. In germline, CDR1 is WSHSY, CDR2 SAAADI. CDR3 residues: CASSETDGPNGYTFGS.

The chain carries TRBV7-2 and TRBJ2-1, with D unresolved. Germline V gene data show CDR1 as SGHTA and CDR2 as FQGNSA. Trimming removed 6 bases from V and 7 bases from J, with 19 bases in between. The CDR3 has 15 amino acids. The CDR3 protein is CASSFSTWAGNEQFF. The CDR3, as DNA: TGTGCCAGCAGTTTCTCAACATGGGCCGGGAATGAGCAGTTCTTC.

The chain is built from TRBV7-2 and TRBJ2-6, with D maybe TRBD1 (6 bases). This CDR3 region has 16 residues. Per germline, CDR1 SGHTA and CDR2 FQGNSA. With 9 bases removed from V and 7 bases from J, the gap between germline ends came to 22 bases. The CDR3 nucleotides read TGTGCCAGTACATCGGGTGTAGGGGGAAGAGCCAACGTCCTGACTTTC. Protein product: CASTSGVGGRANVLTF.

For this clonotype: One end of the junction varies from germline; a read error may be responsible. This sequence joins TRBV7-6 and TRBJ2-2; a weak D match, TRBD2 (6 bases). This CDR3 is 13 amino acids long. Germline CDR1 is SGHVS and CDR2 is FNYEAQ. The CDR3 loop reads CASSISGIGELLF. In DNA, the CDR3 is TGTGCCAGCAGCATTAGCGGAATCGGGGAGCTGCTTTTT.

The V and J genes are TRBV7-6 and TRBJ2-1; tentative D call: TRBD1 (5 bases). Per germline, CDR1 SGHVS and CDR2 FNYEAQ. The CDR3 is 13 residues long. The V and J ends lost 8 bases and 2 bases respectively, with 10 bases between them. CDR3: CASDRPTYNEQFF. The CDR3, as DNA: TGTGCCAGCGACAGACCTACCTACAATGAGCAGTTCTTC.

The chain links TRBV25-1 to TRBJ1-2; unclear D gene. The ends were cut back, 2 bases at V and 8 bases at J, with 12 bases in the middle. The CDR3 is made up of 13 amino acids. Germline V lookup: CDR1 MGHDK, CDR2 SYGVNS. The CDR3 DNA sequence: TGTGCCAGCAGTGAAGGGCCGGTGGGCGGCTACACCTTC. Amino acids: CASSEGPVGGYTF.

This clonotype was recorded only once. Sequence at one end of the junction differs from germline and may be a read error. The rearrangement joins TRBV7-8 to TRBJ2-4; D is ambiguous. This CDR3 spans 14 amino acids. CDR1 and CDR2 from the germline V gene are SGHVS and FQNEAQ. Here the CDR3 reads CASSLVSQNSPLHF. The DNA for the CDR3 is TGTGCCAGCAGCTTAGTTTCCCAAAATTCACCCCTCCACTTC.

This clonotype was seen only once. This chain joins TRBV7-9 and TRBJ2-2, with TRBD2 identical over 10 bases. This CDR3 is built from 15 residues. V gave up 5 bases and J gave up 4 bases; unmatched junction bases: 4. CDR1 and CDR2 from the germline V gene are SEHNR and FQNEAQ (reference sequence). CDR3 region: CASSAVAGGTGELFF. The CDR3, as DNA: TGTGCCAGCAGCGCCGTAGCGGGAGGCACCGGGGAGCTGTTTTTT.

As concerns this clonotype: One end of the junction varies from germline; a read error may be responsible. The V and J genes are TRBV7-2 and TRBJ1-1; no clear D gene. This CDR3 comprises 12 residues. Per the germline V gene, CDR1 is SGHTA and CDR2 is FQGNSA. Here the CDR3 DNA reads TGTGCCAGCAGCTTAAGTGACAATAATCCCCACTTT. Residues: CASSLSDNNPHF.